This TCR beta chain was sequenced in a study of naive and memory T cell subsets. Amplification of ligated cDNA took four PCR rounds with SP2 and nested alpha and beta constant primers. TCRdb re-analysed the UMI-ligation and nested PCR reads in MiXCR, keeping a single row per CDR3 protein. The sample holds 37,000 or so distinct CDR3 sequences, approximately 11% seen once. This clonotype was counted between two and nine times. This CDR3 region has 16 residues. Germline V CDR1 and CDR2: MNHNS, SASEGT. Trimming stripped 1 base from V and 0 bases from J, with 12 bases between. The treatment denotes: skin biopsy from PPD injection site in Mantoux-positive individual. The library had UMIs added by 3' ligation of an oligonucleotide to TCR cDNA.

The sequencing used skin, collected from a tuberculin skin test site. The TCR sequence derives from an adult in good health. The gene calls are TRBV6-1 and TRBJ1-2; D uncertain. The CDR3 is CASSEERRRTNYGYTF. The CDR3 coding sequence is TGTGCCAGCAGTGAAGAACGTCGAAGGACTAACTATGGCTACACCTTC.